This T cell receptor (beta chain) is from a study of cytomegalovirus exposure and HLA in healthy donors. V lost 2 bases and J lost 4; bases outside the gene matches: 21. Germline CDR1 is SGDLS and CDR2 is YYNGEE. The CDR3 has 20 residues. It was with 60 Vbeta and 13 Jbeta primers that the PCR ran. Sequenced by immunoSEQ multiplex PCR; TCRdb stores in-frame clones only, minus some. The repertoire has about 130,000 clones, around two thirds of them found once; the top ten carry about 4.3%. The receptor's source is a man aged 18 to 35 in good health and CMV-seropositive. The chain uses TRBV9 and TRBJ2-3; 8 bases agree with TRBD2. Material: PBMCs. The CDR3 here is CASSVESGGASMIVSDTQYF. DNA of the CDR3: TGTGCCAGCAGCGTCGAGTCGGGGGGGGCCAGCATGATTGTTTCAGATACGCAGTATTTT.